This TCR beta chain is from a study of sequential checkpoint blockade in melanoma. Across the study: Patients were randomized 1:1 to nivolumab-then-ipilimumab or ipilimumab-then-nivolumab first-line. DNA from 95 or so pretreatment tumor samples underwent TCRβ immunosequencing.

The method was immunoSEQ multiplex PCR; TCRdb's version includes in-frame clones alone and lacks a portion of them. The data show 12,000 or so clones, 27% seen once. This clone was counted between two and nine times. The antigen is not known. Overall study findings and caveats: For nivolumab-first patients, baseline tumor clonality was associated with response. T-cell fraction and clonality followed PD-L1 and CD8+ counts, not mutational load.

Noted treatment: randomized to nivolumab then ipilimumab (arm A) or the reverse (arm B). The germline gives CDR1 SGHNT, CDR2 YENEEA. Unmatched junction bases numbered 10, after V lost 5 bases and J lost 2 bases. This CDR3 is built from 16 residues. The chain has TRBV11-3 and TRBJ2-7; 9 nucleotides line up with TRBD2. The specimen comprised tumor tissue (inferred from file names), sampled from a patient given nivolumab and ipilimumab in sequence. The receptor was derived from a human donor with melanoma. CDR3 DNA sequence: TGTGCCAGCAGCCAAAGTGGGCGGGAGGGCACCTACGAGCAGTACTTC. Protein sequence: CASSQSGREGTYEQYF.